This TCR beta chain was observed in a study of T cells after yellow fever vaccination. Findings and caveats of the study: Peak timing came faster in the weaker secondary response, day 5 versus 15. Clonotype sharing between CD4 and CD8 compartments was small.

TCRdb independently ran MiXCR on the 5' RACE reads; one entry per CDR3 protein. The sample comprises 300,000 or so distinct CDR3 sequences, approximately 13% of which are singletons, and 0.4% to 0.65% rests with the top ten. This clonotype was seen a few times. Its antigen is undetermined. The specimen was CD4+ T cells sorted from PBMCs, collected 45 days after the yellow fever booster vaccination. The sequence came from a man aged 30 to 45 who received the YFV17D yellow fever vaccine.

CDR3 sequence: CSAGRDRSQPQHF. Written as DNA, the CDR3 is TGCAGTGCTGGACGAGACAGGAGTCAGCCCCAGCATTTT. V usage is TRBV20-1 and J usage is TRBJ1-5; tentative D call: TRBD1 (6 bases). Germline CDR1 DFQATT, CDR2 SNEGSKA (reference sequence). Trimming removed 5 bases from V and 6 bases from J, with 14 bases in between. The CDR3 totals 13 residues.